Listed here are 19 T cell receptor beta chains from one sample, sequenced in a study of PD-1 blockade in classical Hodgkin lymphoma. The assay was immunoSEQ multiplex PCR, and TCRdb's table has in-frame clones only and misses some. Among about 110,000 clones listed, about nine tenths were seen once. Each patient experienced a relapse that followed autologous stem cell transplantation, and brentuximab vedotin exposure varied. Specimen: peripheral blood mononuclear cells (PBMCs), collected before the second cycle of nivolumab. These receptors all stem from a human donor with classical Hodgkin lymphoma.

This rearrangement joins TRBV5-1 to TRBJ2-1, with 8 bases aligning to TRBD2. The CDR3 loop spans 15 amino acids. V gave up 2 bases and J gave up 7 bases; unmatched junction bases: 8. CDR1 SGHRS and CDR2 YFSETQ come from the germline V gene. The DNA of the CDR3 is TGCGCCAGCAGCTTCTCCGGACTAGCAAGTAATGAGCAGTTCTTC. Protein sequence: CASSFSGLASNEQFF.

J is TRBJ2-1 and V is TRBV6-5; 13 bases fit TRBD2. Germline V CDR1 and CDR2: MNHEY, SVGAGI. Trimming removed 2 bases from V and 7 bases from J; junction bases left unmatched: 5. The CDR3 loop spans 16 amino acids. CDR3 residues: CASSYPRTSGGNEQFF. The CDR3 DNA reads as TGTGCCAGCAGTTACCCCCGGACTAGCGGGGGAAATGAGCAGTTCTTC.

This chain uses TRBV30 with TRBJ2-7; 11 nucleotides line up with TRBD1. The V and J ends lost 4 bases and 3 bases, in that order; junction bases with no gene match: 8. CDR3 length: 15 residues. Germline CDR1 and CDR2: GTSNPN and SVGIG (reference sequence). The CDR3 here is CAWKEGQGAYYEQYF. The CDR3 DNA sequence: TGTGCCTGGAAGGAAGGACAGGGGGCTTACTACGAGCAGTACTTC.

There are many counts of this clone. CDR3 region: CASSPIGSYEQYF. The CDR3 DNA sequence: TGTGCCAGCAGCCCGATCGGCTCCTACGAGCAGTACTTC. The chain uses TRBV11-2 and TRBJ2-7; D is unclear. CDR1 is SGHAT and CDR2 is FQNNGV in the germline V gene. This CDR3 is built from 13 residues. Trimming removed 5 bases at V and 0 bases at J, with 8 bases between. The full variable domain, its missing parts supplied by reference TRBV11-2 and TRBJ2-7, is EAGVAQSPRYKIIEKRQSVAFWCNPISGHATLYWYQQILGQGPKLLIQFQNNGVVDDSQLPKDRFSAERLKGVDSTLKIQPAKLEDSAVYLCASSPIGSYEQYFGPGTRLTVT.

A note on this clone: At one end, the junction sequence differs from germline, possibly due to a read error. V and J are TRBV19 and TRBJ2-3, with TRBD2 identical over 8 bases. There are 15 residues in the CDR3. Germline-derived CDR1 and CDR2 are LNHDA and SQIVND (reference sequence). In DNA, the CDR3 is TGTGCCAGTAGTATATTAAGCGGGAGCAGAGATACGCAGTATTTT. This sequence encodes CASSILSGSRDTQYF.

This clone was picked up a small number of times. The genes are TRBV27 and TRBJ1-1; TRBD1 aligns across 9 bases. Germline loops: CDR1 MNHEY, CDR2 SMNVEV (reference sequence). CDR3 size: 16 residues. Germline trimming cut 2 bases from V and 5 bases from J; bases unmatched to any gene: 9. The CDR3 loop reads CASSLAGQGKITEAFF. The CDR3 DNA is TGTGCCAGCAGTTTAGCGGGACAGGGTAAAATTACTGAAGCTTTCTTT.

In its sample, this clone was seen a few times. V is TRBV29-1 and J is TRBJ1-1; 7 nucleotides align to TRBD1. The CDR3 length is 13 residues. Germline assignment: CDR1 SQVTM and CDR2 ANQGSEA. V shed 6 bases and J 1 base; nucleotides not matched to a gene: 5. The CDR3 sequence: CSVDRESNTEAFF. The CDR3 coding sequence is TGCAGCGTCGACAGGGAGTCGAACACTGAAGCTTTCTTT.

A single count supports this clone. This chain links TRBV6-1 with TRBJ2-3; possible D gene TRBD2, 7 bases. CDR1 and CDR2 (germline): MNHNS, SASEGT. The CDR3 covers 14 residues. Trimming pared 6 bases from V and 4 bases from J, leaving 14 bases between. The CDR3 nucleotides are TGTGCCAGCAGGGAGAGAGGGGGGGCAGATACGCAGTATTTT. Residues: CASRERGGADTQYF.

The J gene is TRBJ2-3, the V gene TRBV13; the match to TRBD1 covers 8 bases. With 3 bases clipped from V and 3 bases from J, the junction kept 5 bases outside the gene matches. Germline CDR1 is PRHDT and CDR2 is FYEKMQ (reference sequence). The CDR3 is 15 amino acids. This chain's CDR3 is CASSLDRAVTDTQYF. The CDR3 DNA sequence: TGTGCCAGCAGCTTGGACAGGGCGGTGACAGATACGCAGTATTTT.

The genes are TRBV7-8 and TRBJ2-7, with a tentative D call TRBD2 (6 bases). Trimming pared 8 bases from V and 0 bases from J, leaving 11 bases between. The V gene's germline CDR1 is SGHVS and CDR2 FQNEAQ. The CDR3 spans 13 residues. The CDR3 DNA sequence: TGTGCCAGCGCGGGGCAGAGCTCCTACGAGCAGTACTTC. Its translation: CASAGQSSYEQYF.

This clone showed up just a few times. The CDR3 region has the DNA TGTGCCAGCAGCGTAGGATTAGGTGATACGCAGTATTTT. It specifies CASSVGLGDTQYF. The chain has TRBV9 and TRBJ2-3, with no clear D. Trimming cost V 0 bases and J 6 bases, with 8 bases left between them. Germline CDR1 SGDLS, CDR2 YYNGEE. The CDR3 spans 13 residues. The full variable domain, rest sourced from reference TRBV9 and TRBJ2-3, is DSGVTQTPKHLITATGQRVTLRCSPRSGDLSVYWYQQSLDQGLQFLIQYYNGEERAKGNILERFSAQQFPDLHSELNLSSLELGDSALYFCASSVGLGDTQYFGPGTRLTVL.

The chain links TRBV28 to TRBJ2-3, with 11 bases identical to TRBD1. CDR1 and CDR2 (germline): MDHEN, SYDVKM. CDR3 length: 17 residues. V was pared by 1 base and J by 0 bases, with 3 bases of the junction left unmatched. DNA for the CDR3: TGTGCCAGCAGTTTATACGGACAGGGGGCGAGCACAGATACGCAGTATTTT. This encodes CASSLYGQGASTDTQYF.

The J gene is TRBJ2-2, the V gene TRBV7-9; 8 bases are shared with TRBD1. This CDR3 spans 15 amino acids. From germline, CDR1 is SEHNR and CDR2 FQNEAQ (reference sequence). V gave up 4 bases and J gave up 4 bases; unmatched junction bases: 5. The CDR3 DNA follows: TGTGCCAGCAGCTCATGGACAGGGAGCACCGGGGAGCTGTTTTTT. Residues: CASSSWTGSTGELFF.

This clone has just one count. This chain connects TRBV25-1 to TRBJ1-1; D is ambiguous. CDR3 length: 14 amino acids. The germline V and J ends were trimmed by 5 bases and 0 bases, with 10 bases remaining between them. The germline gives CDR1 MGHDK, CDR2 SYGVNS. The CDR3 DNA reads as TGTGCCAGCAGTCTCCAGCTAATGAACACTGAAGCTTTCTTT. Its translation: CASSLQLMNTEAFF.

The V gene is TRBV7-9, the J gene TRBJ2-5; weak D call: TRBD2 (6 bases). Germline V gives CDR1 SEHNR, CDR2 FQNEAQ (reference sequence). The CDR3 length is 14 residues. V lost 5 bases, J lost 4 bases, and 14 bases lay in between. CDR3 in DNA: TGTGCCAGCAGCCCTGTGGGGGACTTAGAGACCCAGTACTTC. Its translation is CASSPVGDLETQYF.

The chain has TRBV11-2 and TRBJ2-1; D is perhaps TRBD1 (6 bases). V lost 5 bases and J lost 10, with 21 bases in between. The CDR3 covers 15 residues. From germline, CDR1 is SGHAT and CDR2 FQNNGV. The CDR3 nucleotides are TGTGCCAGCAGCCCAGATGGGGGCAGCCGCCGAGAGCAGTTCTTC. Translating it yields CASSPDGGSRREQFF.

The chain uses TRBV2 and TRBJ2-1, with D uncertain. Trimming stripped 4 bases from V and 0 bases from J, with 13 bases between. CDR1 and CDR2 from the germline V gene are SNHLY and FYNNEI. The CDR3 loop spans 16 amino acids. The CDR3 DNA reads TGTGCCAGCAGTGTGGGCGGCCGGAGCTCCTACAATGAGCAGTTCTTC. Translation gives CASSVGGRSSYNEQFF. The complete variable domain, with remaining parts taken from reference TRBV2 and TRBJ2-1, reads EPEVTQTPSHQVTQMGQEVILRCVPISNHLYFYWYRQILGQKVEFLVSFYNNEISEKSEIFDDQFSVERPDGSNFTLKIRSTKLEDSAMYFCASSVGGRSSYNEQFFGPGTRLTVL.

The chain is built from TRBV28 and TRBJ2-7; no firm D call. Germline lookup yields CDR1 MDHEN and CDR2 SYDVKM. This CDR3 contains 13 residues. Trimming shortened V by 7 bases and J by 3 bases, and 13 bases separated the two germline ends. The DNA of the CDR3 is TGTGCCAGCAACCTTAATCCCCTCTACGAGCAGTACTTC. This translates into CASNLNPLYEQYF. Using reference TRBV28 and TRBJ2-7 for the parts outside the CDR3, the full variable domain is DVKVTQSSRYLVKRTGEKVFLECVQDMDHENMFWYRQDPGLGLRLIYFSYDVKMKEKGDIPEGYSVSREKKERFSLILESASTNQTSMYLCASNLNPLYEQYFGPGTRLTVT.

This rearrangement joins TRBV19 to TRBJ2-3; 11 positions agree with TRBD2. V shed 6 bases, J shed 3 bases, and the junction held 11 bases outside the gene matches. The V gene's germline CDR1 is LNHDA and CDR2 SQIVND (reference sequence). The CDR3 has 17 amino acids. CDR3 DNA sequence: TGTGCCAGTAGCGTGGGTAGCGGGAGGGTAAAAACAGATACGCAGTATTTT. Encoded protein: CASSVGSGRVKTDTQYF.